These 26 T cell receptor beta chains came from one sample sequenced in a study of regulatory T cells in long-lasting Graves disease. Time point meaning: persistent/refractory GD, antithyroid drugs over 5 years with positive TRAb. Construction of the TCR library relied on RNA isolated from PBMCs. Building the TCR beta libraries relied on iRepertoire HTBI primers, and CDR3 regions underwent Arm-PCR. TCRdb called the multiplex PCR reads again in MiXCR, with one record for every CDR3 protein. This sample carries about 420,000 distinct CDR3 sequences, roughly a quarter of them seen once, and the ten largest clones take around 24%. The sequenced sample was peripheral blood mononuclear cells (PBMCs), obtained when the disease was refractory, from a patient treated with antithyroid drugs. The receptors were sampled from a female donor with Graves disease.

The sample holds a few counts of this clonotype. This chain links TRBV4-1 with TRBJ2-7, with D tentatively TRBD1 or TRBD2 (5 bases each). The ends were cut back, 4 bases at V and 5 bases at J, with 15 bases in the middle. Germline CDR1 MGHRA, CDR2 YSYEKL. The CDR3 spans 14 residues. The CDR3 region is CASSRVGERNEQYF. CDR3 DNA sequence: TGCGCCAGCAGCCGGGTGGGGGAGCGAAACGAGCAGTACTTC.

The V gene is TRBV3-1, the J gene TRBJ1-3; D is unresolved. This CDR3 spans 16 amino acids. Trimming cost V 4 bases and J 4 bases, with 17 bases left between them. Germline V gene sequence: CDR1 LGHDT, CDR2 YNNKEL (reference sequence). The CDR3 nucleotides are TGTGCCAGCAGCCGTTCTTCTCGGGGTGGGGGAAACACCATATATTTT. Residues: CASSRSSRGGGNTIYF.

This sequence joins TRBV5-6 and TRBJ2-5, with TRBD2 matching 9 bases. V lost 0 bases and J lost 1; bases outside the gene matches: 4. The CDR3 totals 16 residues. In germline, CDR1 is SGHDT, CDR2 YYEEEE. The CDR3 is CASSLVLAGIQETQYF. As DNA, the CDR3 is TGTGCCAGCAGCTTGGTCCTAGCGGGAATCCAAGAGACCCAGTACTTC. Together with reference TRBV5-6 and TRBJ2-5, the CDR3 gives the full variable domain: DAGVTQSPTHLIKTRGQQVTLRCSPKSGHDTVSWYQQALGQGPQFIFQYYEEEERQRGNFPDRFSGHQFPNYSSELNVNALLLGDSALYLCASSLVLAGIQETQYFGPGTRLLVL.

In this sample, this clonotype turned up many times. The genes are TRBV28 and TRBJ1-2, with TRBD1 matching 9 bases. Germline V gene sequence: CDR1 MDHEN, CDR2 SYDVKM. V lost 1 base to trimming and J lost 4 bases; unmatched junction nucleotides: 10. This CDR3 spans 17 amino acids. The CDR3 is CASSLLPLGQGTYGYTF. Here the CDR3 DNA reads TGTGCCAGCAGTTTATTGCCTCTCGGACAGGGGACCTATGGCTACACCTTC.

This clonotype was seen only a few times. The J gene is TRBJ2-7, the V gene TRBV7-9; D not resolved. V lost 3 bases, J lost 0 bases, and 6 bases lay in between. The CDR3 is 13 amino acids. Germline V CDR1 and CDR2: SEHNR, FQNEAQ (reference sequence). The CDR3 bases are TGTGCCAGCAGCTTCCAACACTCCTACGAGCAGTACTTC. This translates into CASSFQHSYEQYF. The whole variable domain, filled in from reference TRBV7-9 and TRBJ2-7, reads DTGVSQNPRHKITKRGQNVTFRCDPISEHNRLYWYRQTLGQGPEFLTYFQNEAQLEKSRLLSDRFSAERPKGSFSTLEIQRTEQGDSAMYLCASSFQHSYEQYFGPGTRLTVT.

This clonotype has more than one count but fewer than ten. The rearrangement uses TRBV15 and TRBJ1-2; D is possibly TRBD1 (5 bases). CDR3 length: 13 residues. The V gene lost 2 bases and the J gene lost 2 bases, with 6 bases spanning the gap. Germline V gives CDR1 LNHNV, CDR2 YYDKDF (reference sequence). This CDR3 reads CATSRRQNYGYTF. The CDR3 nucleotides read TGTGCCACCAGCAGACGACAGAACTATGGCTACACCTTC.

The V and J genes are TRBV20-1 and TRBJ1-1; D perhaps matches TRBD1 (6 bases). This CDR3 comprises 16 residues. V lost 3 bases and J lost 7, with 24 bases in between. CDR1 and CDR2 from the germline V gene are DFQATT and SNEGSKA (reference sequence). The CDR3 loop is CSARPQGSLLRGEAFF. Written as DNA, the CDR3 is TGCAGTGCTAGGCCACAGGGTTCGCTCCTTCGAGGTGAAGCTTTCTTT.

This clonotype was picked up a small number of times. The V gene is TRBV5-5, the J gene TRBJ2-5; D remains ambiguous. V was shortened by 4 bases and J by 2 bases, with 24 bases between the two germline ends. The CDR3 runs 18 residues. CDR1 is SGHKS and CDR2 is YYEKEE in the germline V gene (reference sequence). This CDR3 reads CASSHNILAAPPQETQYF. Written as DNA, the CDR3 is TGTGCCAGCAGCCACAATATCCTTGCAGCACCACCTCAAGAGACCCAGTACTTC.

This clonotype has at least ten counts. This chain uses TRBV2 with TRBJ1-4; 10 bases match TRBD1. In germline, CDR1 is SNHLY, CDR2 FYNNEI. The CDR3 has 13 amino acids. V dropped 4 bases and J dropped 7; count of bases not matched to a gene: 0. The CDR3 sequence is CASSGDRGEKLFF. CDR3 in DNA: TGTGCCAGCAGTGGGGACAGGGGTGAAAAACTGTTTTTT.

This clonotype was counted at least ten times. The chain has TRBV2 and TRBJ2-5, with 9 bases lining up with TRBD1. The CDR3 has 15 residues. The trim removed 6 bases at V and 3 bases at J, leaving 8 bases unmatched. Germline V gives CDR1 SNHLY, CDR2 FYNNEI. The CDR3 region is CASSGGTGLKETQYF. CDR3 nucleotide sequence: TGTGCCAGCAGCGGGGGGACAGGGCTAAAAGAGACCCAGTACTTC. The variable domain in full, with the rest retrieved from reference TRBV2 and TRBJ2-5, is EPEVTQTPSHQVTQMGQEVILRCVPISNHLYFYWYRQILGQKVEFLVSFYNNEISEKSEIFDDQFSVERPDGSNFTLKIRSTKLEDSAMYFCASSGGTGLKETQYFGPGTRLLVL.

The chain links TRBV5-1 to TRBJ2-2; no clear D gene. Trimming stripped 5 bases from V and 0 bases from J, with 11 bases between. Germline V gives CDR1 SGHRS, CDR2 YFSETQ. The CDR3 is 15 residues long. CDR3 region: CASRLQVSNTGELFF. The DNA for the CDR3 is TGCGCCAGCAGATTGCAGGTTTCGAACACCGGGGAGCTGTTTTTT.

The genes are TRBV29-1 and TRBJ1-1; 7 bases align to TRBD1. With V trimmed by 7 bases and J by 2 bases, 7 bases remained unmatched. Germline CDR1 and CDR2: SQVTM and ANQGSEA. The CDR3 sequence is 13 residues long. The CDR3 DNA reads TGCAGCGCCAAACAGGGGACCAACACTGAAGCTTTCTTT. This gives the protein CSAKQGTNTEAFF.

This clonotype showed up many times. This rearrangement joins TRBV28 to TRBJ2-5; D might be TRBD1 (6 bases). The V end was cut by 6 bases, the J end by 1 base, with 15 bases between. Germline loops: CDR1 MDHEN, CDR2 SYDVKM. There are 15 residues in the CDR3. The CDR3 region is CASSPITGLQETQYF. The CDR3 DNA reads TGTGCCAGCAGCCCGATAACAGGGCTCCAAGAGACCCAGTACTTC.

J is TRBJ1-2 and V is TRBV29-1; D call uncertain. This CDR3 contains 12 residues. Germline lookup yields CDR1 SQVTM and CDR2 ANQGSEA. Trimming shortened V by 3 bases and J by 2 bases, and 7 bases separated the two germline ends. The CDR3 region has the DNA TGCAGCGTTGACGAACAGAACTATGGCTACACCTTC. This sequence encodes CSVDEQNYGYTF.

This clonotype has ten or more counts. This rearrangement joins TRBV2 to TRBJ1-2; maybe TRBD1 (6 bases). The V and J ends lost 3 bases and 4 bases respectively, with 12 bases between them. The length of the CDR3 is 14 residues. The germline V gene has CDR1 SNHLY and CDR2 FYNNEI. Here the CDR3 DNA reads TGTGCCAGCAGTGAGGAGGGGGAGTTCTATGGCTACACCTTC. Residues: CASSEEGEFYGYTF. Drawing the rest from reference TRBV2 and TRBJ1-2, the complete variable domain is EPEVTQTPSHQVTQMGQEVILRCVPISNHLYFYWYRQILGQKVEFLVSFYNNEISEKSEIFDDQFSVERPDGSNFTLKIRSTKLEDSAMYFCASSEEGEFYGYTFGSGTRLTVV.

The sample holds a few counts of this clonotype. V usage is TRBV6-5 and J usage is TRBJ2-2, with D hard to call. This CDR3 region has 17 residues. The V gene's germline CDR1 is MNHEY and CDR2 SVGAGI. Trimming took 0 bases from V and 3 from J, leaving 14 bases between them. In DNA, the CDR3 is TGTGCCAGCAGTTACTCGATAAGCCCTTGGGACACCGGGGAGCTGTTTTTT. Translating it yields CASSYSISPWDTGELFF.

The genes are TRBV6-1 and TRBJ2-7, with 7 bases that match TRBD1. Germline-derived CDR1 and CDR2 are MNHNS and SASEGT. The CDR3 has 14 amino acids. Trimming took 7 bases from V and 2 from J; bases not matched to a gene: 8. CDR3 protein: CASTSGTEAYEQYF. The CDR3 DNA is TGTGCCAGCACCTCCGGGACAGAAGCCTACGAGCAGTACTTC.

In its sample, this clonotype was seen a few times. The chain couples TRBV3-1 to TRBJ1-6; TRBD1 aligns across 9 bases. CDR1 is LGHDT and CDR2 is YNNKEL in the germline V gene (reference sequence). CDR3 size: 16 residues. Trimming at V came to 6 bases and at J to 8 bases, leaving 11 bases not matched to a gene. The CDR3 nucleotides read TGTGCCAGCAGGCGCTGGGGACAGGGCTCCGATTCACCCCTCCACTTT. Protein: CASRRWGQGSDSPLHF.

This clonotype has ten or more counts. The chain links TRBV11-1 to TRBJ2-5; no clear D. The CDR3 sequence is 12 residues long. The V end lost 4 bases, the J end lost 1 base, and 4 bases lay between the germline ends. Germline V gene lookup returns CDR1 SGHAT and CDR2 FQDESV (reference sequence). CDR3: CASSSTQETQYF. The CDR3 bases are TGTGCCAGCAGCTCGACCCAAGAGACCCAGTACTTC.

This clonotype was seen a handful of times. The chain recombines TRBV20-1 with TRBJ2-5, with TRBD2 identical over 9 bases. Germline V gene sequence: CDR1 DFQATT, CDR2 SNEGSKA (reference sequence). The length of the CDR3 is 14 residues. Trimming took 4 bases from V and 5 from J; bases not matched to a gene: 8. This CDR3 is CSATQGTSRETQYF. The CDR3 region has the DNA TGCAGTGCTACCCAGGGGACTAGCAGGGAGACCCAGTACTTC.

This clonotype was counted at least ten times. The V and J genes are TRBV12-3 or TRBV12-4 and TRBJ2-4, with TRBD1 identical over 8 bases. This CDR3 is 15 amino acids long. The junction had 4 bases not matched to a gene; V was cut back by 6 bases and J by 0 bases. CDR3 protein: CASSRTGIAKNIQYF. CDR3 nucleotides: TGTGCCAGCAGCCGGACAGGGATAGCCAAAAACATTCAGTACTTC.

A few counts support this clonotype. The chain is built from TRBV5-8 and TRBJ2-1; 14 nucleotides align to TRBD2. The CDR3 spans 18 residues. V lost 4 bases, J lost 7 bases, and 13 bases stayed unmatched. Per the germline V gene, CDR1 is SGHTS and CDR2 is YDEGEE. CDR3 in DNA: TGTGCCAGCAGCCCGGGACTAGCGGGAGCGGAGGACTTTAATGAGCAGTTCTTC. It translates to CASSPGLAGAEDFNEQFF.

The J gene is TRBJ1-2, the V gene TRBV10-3; tentative D call: TRBD1 (6 bases). Trimming left V 6 bases short and J 4 bases short, with 15 bases between. CDR3 length: 14 residues. The germline gives CDR1 ENHRY, CDR2 SYGVKD. The CDR3 here is CAIREDSSRYGYTF. The CDR3 DNA is TGTGCCATCAGAGAGGACAGTAGCCGCTATGGCTACACCTTC.

The chain links TRBV5-1 to TRBJ2-7, with 10 bases matching TRBD1. CDR1 is SGHRS and CDR2 is YFSETQ in the germline V gene. The V gene end was trimmed by 4 bases and the J gene end by 0 bases; junction bases not matched to a gene: 4. The CDR3 runs to 15 residues. CDR3 residues: CASSGDRGASYEQYF. The CDR3 DNA is TGCGCCAGCAGCGGGGACAGGGGAGCCTCCTACGAGCAGTACTTC.

This clonotype was observed at least ten times. This chain connects TRBV3-1 to TRBJ2-7; D gene unclear. With 5 bases removed from V and 2 bases from J, the gap between germline ends came to 10 bases. This CDR3 spans 13 amino acids. Germline CDR1 reads LGHDT; CDR2 reads YNNKEL (reference sequence). In DNA form, the CDR3 reads TGTGCCAGCAGCAATGCAAATGCCTACGAGCAGTACTTC. Its protein product is CASSNANAYEQYF.

Turning to this clonotype: This may arise from a read error, as a much more abundant clone is one base away. This chain joins TRBV11-1 and TRBJ2-5, with D perhaps matching TRBD1 (6 bases). Between the trimmed V and J ends, which lost 3 bases and 5 bases, there was a span of 13 bases. The CDR3 covers 14 residues. Germline CDR1 reads SGHAT; CDR2 reads FQDESV (reference sequence). CDR3 in DNA: TGTGCCAGCAGCTTCGGCAGGGGTGGGGAGACCCAGTACTTC. This sequence encodes CASSFGRGGETQYF.